The subject of this entry is one T cell receptor beta chain. Antigen: not known. Amplification used 60 Vbeta primers and 13 Jbeta primers. Per the original methods: Unique TCR beta chains numbered 80 million to 95 million in a later analysis, with around 10 million shared. Libraries were prepared by immunoSEQ multiplex PCR; TCRdb keeps only in-frame clonotypes and omits some of them. Clone size and the V and J calls come from that table; the DNA yielded D and trimming. The table records around 130,000 clones, around 80% of them present only once. This record belongs to a study of cytomegalovirus exposure and HLA in healthy donors. Study conclusions and caveats: Reportedly, cytomegalovirus status was diagnosed with high sensitivity and specificity.

The CDR3 runs 14 residues. Germline V gives CDR1 LGHNA, CDR2 YNFKEQ. Trimming cost V 4 bases and J 5 bases; bases outside gene matches: 4. This chain joins TRBV4-2 and TRBJ2-1; 8 bases are a match to TRBD1. Material: PBMCs. This TCR was sampled from a woman between 40 and 55 years old in good health and CMV-seronegative. Here the CDR3 DNA reads TGTGCCAGCAGCCCGCGGACAGGGAACAATGAGCAGTTCTTC. It is translated as CASSPRTGNNEQFF.